What follows is one T cell receptor beta chain and its context. Using immunoSEQ multiplex PCR, the repertoire was profiled, and TCRdb retains in-frame clones only, with some absent. The sample lists under 20,000 clones; 82% were seen once. Individuals having autoimmune disease history or systemic immunosuppression were not enrolled. Germline assignment: CDR1 SGHTA and CDR2 FQGNSA. With V trimmed by 1 base and J by 4 bases, 5 bases remained unmatched. CDR3 length: 15 residues. This record belongs to a study of OX40 agonist ivuxolimab in advanced cancers. This receptor was taken from an adult with an advanced solid tumor such as melanoma, head and neck, liver or kidney cancer. The source material was CD4+ or CD8+ T cells sorted from blood, sampled in a trial of the OX40 agonist ivuxolimab. The chain uses TRBV7-2 and TRBJ2-7; 9 bases line up with TRBD1. The CDR3 sequence: CASSLDSGTGYEQYF. The DNA of the CDR3 is TGTGCCAGCAGCTTAGACTCTGGGACAGGGTACGAGCAGTACTTC.